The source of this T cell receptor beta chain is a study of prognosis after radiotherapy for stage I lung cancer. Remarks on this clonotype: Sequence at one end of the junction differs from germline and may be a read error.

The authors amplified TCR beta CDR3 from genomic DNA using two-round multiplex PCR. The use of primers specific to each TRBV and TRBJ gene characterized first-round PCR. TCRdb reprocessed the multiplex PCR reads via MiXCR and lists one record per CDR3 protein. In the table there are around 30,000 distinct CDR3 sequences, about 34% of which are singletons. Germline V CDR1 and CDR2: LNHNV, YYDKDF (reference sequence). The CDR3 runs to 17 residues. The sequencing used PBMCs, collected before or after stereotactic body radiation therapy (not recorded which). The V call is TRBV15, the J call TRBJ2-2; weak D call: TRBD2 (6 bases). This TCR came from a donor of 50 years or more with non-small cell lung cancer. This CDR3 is CATSGGFRTPNTRELFF. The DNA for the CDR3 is TGTGCCACCAGCGGGGGGTTCCGGACACCGAACACCCGGGAGCTGTTTTTT.